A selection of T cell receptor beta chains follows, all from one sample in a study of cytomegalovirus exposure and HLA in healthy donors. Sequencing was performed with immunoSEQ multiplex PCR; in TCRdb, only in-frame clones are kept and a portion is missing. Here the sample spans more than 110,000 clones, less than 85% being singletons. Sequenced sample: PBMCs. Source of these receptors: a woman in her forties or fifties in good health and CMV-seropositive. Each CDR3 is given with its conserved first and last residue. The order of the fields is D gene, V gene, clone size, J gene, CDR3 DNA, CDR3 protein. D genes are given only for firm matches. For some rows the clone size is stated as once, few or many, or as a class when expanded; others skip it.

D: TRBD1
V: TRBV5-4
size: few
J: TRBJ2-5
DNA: TGTGCCAGCAGCTTGGCCGGCAGGGGGCCCCAAGAGACCCAGTACTTC
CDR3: CASSLAGRGPQETQYF

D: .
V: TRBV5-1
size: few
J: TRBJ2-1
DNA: TGCGCCAGCAGCTTGGGAGTAGGGGATGAGCAGTTCTTC
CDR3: CASSLGVGDEQFF

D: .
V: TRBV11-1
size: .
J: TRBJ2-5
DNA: TGTGCCAGCAGCTCCGATCCTAGGGGGAGCCAGTACTTC
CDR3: CASSSDPRGSQYF

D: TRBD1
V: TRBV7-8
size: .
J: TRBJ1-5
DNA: TGTGCCAGCAGCCCCTGGGACAGTCGGGAACAGCCCCAGCATTTT
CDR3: CASSPWDSREQPQHF

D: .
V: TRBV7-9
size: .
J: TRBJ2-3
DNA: TGTGCCAGCAGCTTCGACAGGAGAAGCACAGATACGCAGTATTTT
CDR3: CASSFDRRSTDTQYF

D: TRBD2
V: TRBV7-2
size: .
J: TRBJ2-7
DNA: TGTGCCAGCAGCCCCAGACTAGCGGGGGGGCTCTACGAGCAGTACTTC
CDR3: CASSPRLAGGLYEQYF

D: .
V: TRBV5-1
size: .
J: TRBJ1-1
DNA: TGCGCCAGCAGCCTTCCGACAGCGAACACTGAAGCTTTCTTT
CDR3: CASSLPTANTEAFF

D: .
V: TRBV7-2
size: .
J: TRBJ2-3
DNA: TGTGCCAGCAGCTTTCGGACAGATACGCAGTATTTT
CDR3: CASSFRTDTQYF

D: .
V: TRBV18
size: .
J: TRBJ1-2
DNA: TGTGCCAGCTCACCAGGGACTCCCCAGGTCGACGGCTACACCTTC
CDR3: CASSPGTPQVDGYTF

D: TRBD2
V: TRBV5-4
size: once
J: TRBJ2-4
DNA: TGTGCCAGCAGCCCGGGGGGCATTCAGTACTTC
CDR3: CASSPGGIQYF

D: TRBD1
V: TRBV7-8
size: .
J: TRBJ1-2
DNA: TGTGCCAGCAGCCTAGGGACAGGCTATGGCTACACCTTC
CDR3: CASSLGTGYGYTF

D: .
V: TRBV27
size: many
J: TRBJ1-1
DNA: TGTGCCAGCAGTTTGTCCGGGTTTGCGAACACTGAAGCTTTCTTT
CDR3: CASSLSGFANTEAFF

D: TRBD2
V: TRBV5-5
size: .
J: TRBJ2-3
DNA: TGTGCCAGCAGCGCCCGGGGGGGGGCGGGGACAGATACGCAGTATTTT
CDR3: CASSARGGAGTDTQYF

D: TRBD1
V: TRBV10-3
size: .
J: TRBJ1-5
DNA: TGTGCCATCAGCAGCGGGACAGGGGGCACCCAGAGCAATCAGCCCCAGCATTTT
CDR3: CAISSGTGGTQSNQPQHF

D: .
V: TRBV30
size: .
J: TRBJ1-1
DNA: TGTGCCTGGAGCGCCCGGAGCAGCTACACTGAAGCTTTCTTT
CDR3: CAWSARSSYTEAFF

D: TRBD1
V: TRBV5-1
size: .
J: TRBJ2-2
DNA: TGCGCCAGCAGCGCCCCCGAGACAGGGTTCACCGGGGAGCTGTTTTTT
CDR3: CASSAPETGFTGELFF

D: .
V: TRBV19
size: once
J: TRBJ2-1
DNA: TGTGCCAGTAAGCAGGGGAACAATGAGCAGTTCTTC
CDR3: CASKQGNNEQFF

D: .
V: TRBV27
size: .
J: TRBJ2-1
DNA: TGTGCCAGCAGTTTATTACAGGGTTATGAGCAGTTCTTC
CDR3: CASSLLQGYEQFF

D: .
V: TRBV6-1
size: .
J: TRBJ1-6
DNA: TGTGCCAGCAGTGAGCCTCAGGGGAGTGATTCACCCCTCCACTTT
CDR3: CASSEPQGSDSPLHF

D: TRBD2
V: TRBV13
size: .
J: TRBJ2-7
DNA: TGTGCCAGCAGCTTAGAAGGCGGGGGCTCCTACGAGCAGTACTTC
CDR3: CASSLEGGGSYEQYF

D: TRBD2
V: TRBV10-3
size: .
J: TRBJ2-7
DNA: TGTGCCATCAGTCTGAGCGGGGGTTTCACCTACGAGCAGTACTTC
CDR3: CAISLSGGFTYEQYF

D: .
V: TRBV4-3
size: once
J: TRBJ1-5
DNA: TGCGCCAGCAGCCAAGAAAGGGGTAGTCAGCCCCAGCATTTT
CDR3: CASSQERGSQPQHF

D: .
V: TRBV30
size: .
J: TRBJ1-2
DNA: TGTGCCTGGAGTAATTGGGAGGGCTACACCTTC
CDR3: CAWSNWEGYTF

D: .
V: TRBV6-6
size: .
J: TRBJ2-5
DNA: TGTGCCAGCAGTTACTCACTGGCGGGACGTGGAGAGACCCAGTACTTC
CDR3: CASSYSLAGRGETQYF

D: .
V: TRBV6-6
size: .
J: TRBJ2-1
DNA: TGTGCCAGCAGTTACTCAGGGGCAAGGGAGCAGTTCTTC
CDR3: CASSYSGAREQFF

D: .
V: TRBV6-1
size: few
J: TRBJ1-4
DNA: TGTGCCAGCAGCCCATCCTACGAAAAACTGTTTTTT
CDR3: CASSPSYEKLFF

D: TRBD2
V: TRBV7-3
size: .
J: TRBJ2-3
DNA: TGTGCCAGCAGCCCTATAGCGGGGGTCTCCGATACGCAGTATTTT
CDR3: CASSPIAGVSDTQYF